The clone carrying this TCR beta chain was seen many times. Its antigen is undetermined. The sample originates from a study of early T cells in non-severe SARS-CoV-2 infection. Study as a whole: Whole-blood bulk RNA, unsorted, was sequenced, and chains were unpaired.

The TCR library protocol was used to attach unique molecular identifiers. These identifiers were attached to individual cDNA molecules. One entry per CDR3 protein, called by TCRdb with MiXCR from the 5' RACE reads. The data contain more than 65,000 distinct CDR3 sequences, around 13% of them singletons. Study results and limitations: Reliance on VDJdb matching favored anti-spike CD8 responses; private and CD4 specificities were missed.

Germline-derived CDR1 and CDR2 are SGHTS and YDEGEE. CDR3 size: 14 residues. Trimming left V 1 base short and J 0 bases short, with 8 bases between. Sample: whole blood. V and J are TRBV5-8 and TRBJ2-7; D not resolved. The clonotype comes from an adult who was a healthcare worker with PCR-confirmed SARS-CoV-2 infection or an uninfected control (not recorded which). The CDR3 reads CASSLRADSYEQYF. The DNA for the CDR3 is TGTGCCAGCAGCTTGCGAGCAGACTCCTACGAGCAGTACTTC.